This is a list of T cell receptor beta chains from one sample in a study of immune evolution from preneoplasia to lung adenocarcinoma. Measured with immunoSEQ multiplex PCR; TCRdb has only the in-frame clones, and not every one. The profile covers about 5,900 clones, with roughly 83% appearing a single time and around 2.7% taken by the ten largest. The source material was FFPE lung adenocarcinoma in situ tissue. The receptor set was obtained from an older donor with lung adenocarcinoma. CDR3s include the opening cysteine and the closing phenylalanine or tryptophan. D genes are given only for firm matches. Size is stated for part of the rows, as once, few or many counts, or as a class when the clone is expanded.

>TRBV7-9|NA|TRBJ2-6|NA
CASSLVGGANVLTF
TGTGCCAGCAGCTTAGTTGGGGGGGCCAACGTCCTGACTTTC
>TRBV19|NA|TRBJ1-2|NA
CATRPGGTNYGYTF
TGTGCCACCCGCCCCGGGGGGACTAACTATGGCTACACCTTC
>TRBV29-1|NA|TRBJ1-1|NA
CSAKTGEAFF
TGCAGCGCTAAGACGGGTGAAGCTTTCTTT
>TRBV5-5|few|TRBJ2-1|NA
CASTPGGTEQFF
TGTGCCAGCACCCCAGGGGGGACTGAGCAGTTCTTC
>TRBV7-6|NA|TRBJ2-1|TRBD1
CASSPEGAVVQFF
TGTGCCAGCAGCCCAGAGGGGGCGGTAGTCCAGTTCTTC
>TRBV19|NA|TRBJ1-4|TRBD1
CASTDRGATNEKLFF
TGTGCCAGTACCGACAGGGGGGCCACTAATGAAAAACTGTTTTTT
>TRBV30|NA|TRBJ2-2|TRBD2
CAWSEFGRHGELFF
TGTGCTTGGAGCGAGTTCGGGAGGCACGGGGAGCTGTTTTTT
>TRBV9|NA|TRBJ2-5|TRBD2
CASSVGLGLAGGGGETQYF
TGTGCCAGCAGCGTAGGTCTCGGACTAGCGGGAGGTGGAGGAGAGACCCAGTACTTC
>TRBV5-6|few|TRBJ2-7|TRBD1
CASSSYGTGIRYEQYF
TGTGCCAGCAGCTCTTACGGGACAGGGATCCGCTACGAGCAGTACTTC
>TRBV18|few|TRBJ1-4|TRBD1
CASSPDRGLEKLFF
TGTGCCAGCTCACCAGACAGGGGGCTTGAAAAACTGTTTTTT
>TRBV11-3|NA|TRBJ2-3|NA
CASSSGQSTDTQYF
TGTGCCAGCAGCTCTGGACAGAGCACAGATACGCAGTATTTT
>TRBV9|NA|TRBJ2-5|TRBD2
CASSVVGAGGETQYF
TGTGCCAGCAGCGTAGTTGGAGCGGGAGGTGAGACCCAGTACTTC
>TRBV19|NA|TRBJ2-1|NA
CASSISLVGNEQFF
TGTGCCAGTAGTATTAGTCTAGTGGGCAATGAGCAGTTCTTC
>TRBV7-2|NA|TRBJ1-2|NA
CASSRDRDYGYTF
TGTGCCAGCAGCAGGGACCGAGACTATGGCTACACCTTC
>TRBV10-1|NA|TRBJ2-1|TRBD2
CASSDPGGPTHNEQFF
TGCGCCAGCAGTGACCCGGGGGGACCCACTCACAATGAGCAGTTCTTC
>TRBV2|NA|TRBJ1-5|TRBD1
CASSDWRTGGYDGQPQHF
TGTGCCAGCAGTGATTGGCGGACAGGGGGCTATGACGGGCAGCCCCAGCATTTT
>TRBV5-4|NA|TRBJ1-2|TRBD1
CASSLQGNEGNGYTF
TGTGCCAGCAGCTTACAGGGGAATGAGGGAAATGGCTACACCTTC